The clone carrying this TCR beta chain was seen many times. What it binds is not known. Time point described: patch test 3, about 24 weeks after DPC sensitization. Specified treatment: therapeutic diphenylcyclopropenone sensitization with weekly scalp DPC. Blood, whole and unfractionated, served as the source for total RNA extraction. Each CDR3 protein gets one entry after TCRdb re-called the RACE reads with MiXCR. The repertoire holds under 55,000 distinct CDR3 sequences, with roughly 10% as singletons. This record comes from a study of human T cells and chemical hapten exposure. Study background: The study lasted roughly 26 weeks, and patients were dosed weekly with diphenylcyclopropenone on the scalp throughout. Study results and limitations: While controls formed fewer of them, expanded TCRs formed significantly more large CDR3 similarity clusters.

The TCR originated in a middle-aged woman with alopecia areata. Some clones in this sample may be carry-over from other donors' samples. The sequencing here drew on whole blood, taken in connection with sensitization to the hapten diphenylcyclopropenone (DPC).

DNA for the CDR3: TGCGCCAGCAGCTTCACGGGGGTGGAGACCCAGTACTTC. Protein: CASSFTGVETQYF. This chain connects TRBV5-1 to TRBJ2-5; a possible D gene is TRBD2 (6 bases). This CDR3 has 13 amino acids. Germline-derived CDR1 and CDR2 are SGHRS and YFSETQ. Trimming shortened V by 2 bases and J by 5 bases, and 10 bases separated the two germline ends.